Reported below is one T cell receptor (beta chain). These data are taken from a study of blood T cell repertoires in COVID-19. Sequencing used immunoSEQ multiplex PCR; TCRdb keeps in-frame clones, though not all of them. The sample shows about 280,000 clones, 90% of them seen only once. What was sequenced was PBMCs or T cells enriched from blood (not recorded which). The source is a woman between 18 and 29 years old with acute COVID-19.

The CDR3 loop is CASSQETLAGVSDTQYF. CDR3 nucleotides: TGCGCCAGCAGCCAAGAAACGCTAGCGGGAGTGTCAGATACGCAGTATTTT. This chain connects TRBV4-1 to TRBJ2-3, with TRBD2 identical over 10 bases. The junction had 7 bases not matched to a gene; V was cut back by 0 bases and J by 4 bases. The CDR3 loop spans 17 amino acids. From germline, CDR1 is MGHRA and CDR2 YSYEKL.